This T cell receptor beta chain derives from a study of early stage breast cancer tumors. In the study overall: Roughly 9.6-fold was the mean read coverage per sample.

This normal breast sample came from a site roughly 1.9-4.5 cm away from the tumor. Enough DNA from normal breast tissue often took roughly 100-340 mg. Clones were sequenced by immunoSEQ multiplex PCR, and TCRdb holds only the in-frame ones, with some missing. In the table there are 2,400 or so clones, approximately 68% of which are singletons. The clonotype comes from a person between 50 and 60 years old with breast cancer. Sequenced: normal breast tissue next to the tumor.

CDR3 coding DNA: TGTGCCAGCAGCTTAGAAGCAGTTGATGTCGTCTATGGCTACACCTTC. This codes for CASSLEAVDVVYGYTF. The chain is built from TRBV7-9 and TRBJ1-2, with unresolved D. CDR3 length: 16 residues. V was pared by 1 base and J by 4 bases, with 16 bases between. Germline CDR1 reads SEHNR; CDR2 reads FQNEAQ (reference sequence).